This TCR beta chain comes out of a study of shared clonotypes between healthy human individuals (dated by TCRdb to the early 2020s). General notes on the study: A couple of women and a few men aged 18 to 49 years were included in the cohort. For each donor, CD4 naive and CD4 memory were each run on three plates, CD8 naive on two plates, and CD8 memory on one plate. To estimate repertoire size and how much clonotype sharing occurs between individuals, the study deeply sequenced the blood TCR repertoires of five healthy adults. To increase sequencing depth and limit assay-specific biases, different laboratories used diverse techniques to prepare libraries and sequence TCR repertoires. Leukapheresis yielded between about 0.94 and 9.5 billion PBMCs per donor. Study-wide conclusions, independent of this receptor: Clonotypes shared by all four sorted-subset donors showed higher generation probabilities than non-shared clonotypes. Pairwise subsampling indicated that sequencing depth was expected to affect the degree of clonotype sharing among donors. Approximately 5% of naive CD4, 3.5% of naive CD8, about 2.1% of memory CD4, and over 0.35% of memory CD8 clonotypes were shared across a few donors. Larger estimated clonotype richness was generally found for naive subsets than for memory subsets. Sampling was restricted to blood, and TCR repertoires in tissues likely differ from the TCR repertoires found in blood. Even with the large sequencing depth, rarefaction of the sorted-subset datasets indicated that sequencing was incomplete. The genetic and exposure-history diversity represented was limited by the small number of donors.

This clone was counted a few times. Its specific antigen is unknown. One base away there is no much larger clone; base qualities are not given. Between the V and J ends, shortened by 5 bases and 6 bases respectively, the junction contains 10 bases. The CDR3, cysteine through phenylalanine, is 13 amino acids long. The kept DNA is CDR3 alone, 39 bases in frame from the first base. The germline V gene (reference sequence) yields LNHDA for CDR1 and SQIVND for CDR2. For the CD8 naive samples, CD45RO-negative cells were positively selected for CCR7, yielding a CD45RA+CCR7+ population from which TemRA cells were excluded. Healthy HIV-negative adults with no recently reported acute infections or vaccinations were included as donors. All donors were Caucasian adults living in Nashville, Tennessee, USA. Blood was obtained by leukapheresis, after which PBMCs were separated by Ficoll-Histopaque density gradient centrifugation and cryopreserved in liquid nitrogen vapor phase. Analytical flow cytometry was used to check the purity and quantity of each magnetically sorted T cell population. Each sorted fraction had its genomic DNA isolated and then quantified by UV absorbance on a Nanodrop 2000c.

TCR CDR3 regions were amplified from genomic DNA by multiplex PCR using the deep immunoSEQ assay. Genomic DNA extracted from each cell subset was distributed evenly over all wells of several immunoSEQ 96-well plates, and each plate served as one replicate. For sorted subsets, each replicate PCR was loaded with 200 ng genomic DNA, equivalent to some 31,000 T cell genomes. Purified libraries were quantified with a Qubit 3.0 fluorometer, sized on a Bioanalyzer 2100, and re-quantified with the KAPA Library Quantification kit. A separate single-read 150-cycle Illumina NextSeq 550 flow cell was used to sequence each immunoSEQ 96-well plate. In the original analysis: Because the immunoSEQ output held only junctional sequences and lacked quality scores, the filtering could not match the filtering applied to full-length reads. Sequences were annotated with PyIR, a Python wrapper for IgBLAST v1.9, and V/J genes and CDR3 were assigned using IMGT germline references. Reads were filtered out if the reads had weak V/J assignments (E-value above 1e-6), no CDR3, stop codons, out-of-frame junctions, or ambiguous translated residues. A V3J clonotype was defined by an identical inferred V gene, J gene, and CDR3 amino acid sequence. Percentage overlap between repertoires was computed as shared unique clonotypes divided by the size of the smaller repertoire. Three approaches were used to assess repertoire richness: RTK rarefaction, the Chao1 estimator, and Recon v2.1 estimates of unobserved clonotypes. Generation probabilities were computed with OLGA for all TCRbeta clonotypes obtained by the gDNA method from several donors. Imported from immuneACCESS, the table was reduced by TCRdb to in-frame sequences with V and J called. These copies leave out some clones; in studies compared against another copy, an unresolved V gene accounts for under half, and the cause of the remainder is not known. V, J and clone size were drawn from that table, and D and trimming were deduced from the DNA. The sample records around 1,900,000 clones, 93% of which are singletons. The ten biggest clones cover over 1.5% of the sample.

The V gene is TRBV19 and the J gene is TRBJ2-2, with the D gene not confidently named. The receptor was isolated from a man aged 18 to 29 in good health. Some clones in this sample may be carry-over from other donors' samples. Specimen: naive CD8+ T cells from PBMCs. This sample's cell subset or site label indicates: CD45RA+CCR7+. The DNA reads as follows: TGTGCCAGTAGTCACGGGTCGGCCGGGGAGCTGTTTTTT. The resulting protein is CASSHGSAGELFF.